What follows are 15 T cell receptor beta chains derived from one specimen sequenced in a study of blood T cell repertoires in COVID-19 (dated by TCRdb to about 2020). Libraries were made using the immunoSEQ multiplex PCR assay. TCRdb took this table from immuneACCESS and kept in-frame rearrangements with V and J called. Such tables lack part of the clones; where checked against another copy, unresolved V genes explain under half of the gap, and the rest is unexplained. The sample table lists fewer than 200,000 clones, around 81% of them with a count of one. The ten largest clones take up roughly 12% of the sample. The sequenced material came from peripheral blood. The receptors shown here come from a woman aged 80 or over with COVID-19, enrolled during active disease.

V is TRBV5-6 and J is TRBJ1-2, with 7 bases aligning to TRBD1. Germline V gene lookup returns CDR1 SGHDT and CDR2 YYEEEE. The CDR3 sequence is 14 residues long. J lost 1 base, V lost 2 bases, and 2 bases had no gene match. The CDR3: CASSFRDSNYGYTF. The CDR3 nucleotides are TGTGCCAGCAGCTTCAGGGACAGTAACTATGGCTACACCTTC. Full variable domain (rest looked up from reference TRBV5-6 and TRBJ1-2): DAGVTQSPTHLIKTRGQQVTLRCSPKSGHDTVSWYQQALGQGPQFIFQYYEEEERQRGNFPDRFSGHQFPNYSSELNVNALLLGDSALYLCASSFRDSNYGYTFGSGTRLTVV.

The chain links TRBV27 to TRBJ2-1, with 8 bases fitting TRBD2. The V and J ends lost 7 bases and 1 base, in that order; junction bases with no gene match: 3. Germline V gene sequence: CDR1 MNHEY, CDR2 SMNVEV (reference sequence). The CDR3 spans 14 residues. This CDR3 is CASKRGGSYNEQFF. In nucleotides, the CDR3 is TGTGCCAGCAAACGGGGGGGGTCCTACAATGAGCAGTTCTTC.

The CDR3 region is CASSLVAGSGANVLTF. The CDR3 nucleotides read TGTGCCAGCAGCTTAGTCGCAGGATCTGGGGCCAACGTCCTGACTTTC. The chain links TRBV7-2 to TRBJ2-6; D uncertain. Germline CDR1 reads SGHTA; CDR2 reads FQGNSA. Between the trimmed V and J ends, which lost 1 base and 1 base, there was a span of 8 bases. CDR3 length: 16 residues.

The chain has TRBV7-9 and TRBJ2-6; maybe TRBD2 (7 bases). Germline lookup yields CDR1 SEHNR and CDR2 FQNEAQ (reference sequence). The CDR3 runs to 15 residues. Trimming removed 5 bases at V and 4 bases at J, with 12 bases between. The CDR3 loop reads CASSAGAGGANVLTF. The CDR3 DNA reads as TGTGCCAGCAGCGCGGGGGCCGGGGGGGCCAACGTCCTGACTTTC.

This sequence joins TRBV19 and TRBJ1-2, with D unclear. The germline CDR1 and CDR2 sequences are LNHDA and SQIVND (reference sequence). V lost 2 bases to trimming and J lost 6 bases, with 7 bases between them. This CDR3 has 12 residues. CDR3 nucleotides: TGTGCCAGTAGTATAAACGAGGATGGCTACACCTTC. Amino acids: CASSINEDGYTF. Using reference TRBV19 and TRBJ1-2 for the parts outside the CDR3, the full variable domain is DGGITQSPKYLFRKEGQNVTLSCEQNLNHDAMYWYRQDPGQGLRLIYYSQIVNDFQKGDIAEGYSVSREKKESFPLTVTSAQKNPTAFYLCASSINEDGYTFGSGTRLTVV.

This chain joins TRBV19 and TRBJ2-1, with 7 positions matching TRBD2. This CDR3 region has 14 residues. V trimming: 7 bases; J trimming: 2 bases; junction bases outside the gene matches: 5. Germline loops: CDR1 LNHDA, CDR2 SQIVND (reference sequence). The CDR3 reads CASMRAGTYNEQFF. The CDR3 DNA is TGTGCCAGTATGAGAGCGGGAACCTACAATGAGCAGTTCTTC.

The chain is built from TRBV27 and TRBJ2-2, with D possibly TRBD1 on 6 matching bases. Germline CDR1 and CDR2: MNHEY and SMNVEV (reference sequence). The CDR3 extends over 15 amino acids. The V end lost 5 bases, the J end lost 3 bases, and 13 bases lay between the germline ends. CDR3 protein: CASSPTTGHTGELFF. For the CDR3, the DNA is TGTGCCAGCAGTCCAACAACAGGGCACACCGGGGAGCTGTTTTTT.

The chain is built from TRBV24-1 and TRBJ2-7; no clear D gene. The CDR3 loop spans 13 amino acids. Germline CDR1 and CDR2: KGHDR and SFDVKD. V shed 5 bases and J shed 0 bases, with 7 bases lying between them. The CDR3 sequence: CATSGEYSYEQYF. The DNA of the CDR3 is TGTGCCACCAGTGGTGAGTACTCCTACGAGCAGTACTTC.

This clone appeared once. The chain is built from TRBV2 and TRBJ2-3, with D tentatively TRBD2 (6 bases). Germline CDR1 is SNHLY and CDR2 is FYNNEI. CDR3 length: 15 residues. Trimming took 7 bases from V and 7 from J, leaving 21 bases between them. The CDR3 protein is CASTALRGSFHTQYF. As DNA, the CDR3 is TGTGCCAGCACCGCCCTTCGGGGGAGCTTCCATACGCAGTATTTT.

CDR3 in DNA: TGTGCCACCAGCCGATACGGACTAGCGGGCACAGATACGCAGTATTTT. As protein: CATSRYGLAGTDTQYF. The V gene is TRBV15, the J gene TRBJ2-3; TRBD2 agrees at 10 bases. Trimming at V came to 5 bases and at J to 1 base, leaving 6 bases not matched to a gene. CDR1 and CDR2 (germline): LNHNV, YYDKDF (reference sequence). The CDR3 has 16 amino acids.

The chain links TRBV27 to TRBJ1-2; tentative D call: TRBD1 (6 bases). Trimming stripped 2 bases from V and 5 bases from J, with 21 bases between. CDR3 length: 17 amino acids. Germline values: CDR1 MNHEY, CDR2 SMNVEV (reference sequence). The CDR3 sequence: CASSLPRTVRSPYGYTF. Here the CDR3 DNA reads TGTGCCAGCAGTTTACCTCGGACAGTTAGGAGCCCTTATGGCTACACCTTC.

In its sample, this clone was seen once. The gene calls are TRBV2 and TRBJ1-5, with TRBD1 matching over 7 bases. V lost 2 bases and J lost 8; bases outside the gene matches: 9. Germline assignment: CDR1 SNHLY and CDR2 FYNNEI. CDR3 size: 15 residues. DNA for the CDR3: TGTGCCAGCAGTGAACTACAAGGGGGCAAAGAGCCCCAGCATTTT. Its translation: CASSELQGGKEPQHF.

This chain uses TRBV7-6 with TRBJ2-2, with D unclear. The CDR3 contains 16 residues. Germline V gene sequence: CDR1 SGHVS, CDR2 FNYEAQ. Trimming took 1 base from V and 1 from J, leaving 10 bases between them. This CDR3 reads CASSLGTYLNTGELFF. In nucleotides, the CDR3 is TGTGCCAGCAGCTTAGGAACTTACCTGAACACCGGGGAGCTGTTTTTT. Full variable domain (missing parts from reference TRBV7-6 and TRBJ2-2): GAGVSQSPRYKVTKRGQDVALRCDPISGHVSLYWYRQALGQGPEFLTYFNYEAQQDKSGLPNDRFSAERPEGSISTLTIQRTEQRDSAMYRCASSLGTYLNTGELFFGEGSRLTVL.

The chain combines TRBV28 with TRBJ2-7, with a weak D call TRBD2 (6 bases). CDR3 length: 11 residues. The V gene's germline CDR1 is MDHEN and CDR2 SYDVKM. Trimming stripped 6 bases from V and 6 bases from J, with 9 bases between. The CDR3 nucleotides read TGTGCCAGCAGGGGGAGGTTCGAGCAGTACTTC. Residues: CASRGRFEQYF.

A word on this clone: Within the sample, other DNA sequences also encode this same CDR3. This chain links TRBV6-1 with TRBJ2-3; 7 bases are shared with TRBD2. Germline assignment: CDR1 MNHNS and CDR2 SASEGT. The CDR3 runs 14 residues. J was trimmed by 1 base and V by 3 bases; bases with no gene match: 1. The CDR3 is CASSEAGGTDTQYF. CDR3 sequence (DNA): TGTGCCAGCAGTGAGGCGGGGGGCACAGATACGCAGTATTTT.